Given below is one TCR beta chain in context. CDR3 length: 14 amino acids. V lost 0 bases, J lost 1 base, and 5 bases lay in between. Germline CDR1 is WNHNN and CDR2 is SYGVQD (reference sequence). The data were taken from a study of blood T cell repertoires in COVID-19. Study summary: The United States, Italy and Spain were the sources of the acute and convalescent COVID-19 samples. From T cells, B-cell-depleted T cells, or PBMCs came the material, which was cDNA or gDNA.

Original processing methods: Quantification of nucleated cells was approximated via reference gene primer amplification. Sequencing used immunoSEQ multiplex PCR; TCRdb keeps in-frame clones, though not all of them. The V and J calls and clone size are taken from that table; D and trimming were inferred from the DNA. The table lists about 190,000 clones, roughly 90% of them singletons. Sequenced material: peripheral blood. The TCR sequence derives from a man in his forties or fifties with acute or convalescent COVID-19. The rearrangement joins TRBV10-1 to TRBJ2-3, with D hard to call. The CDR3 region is CASSESQGTDTQYF. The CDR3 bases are TGCGCCAGCAGTGAGTCGCAGGGCACAGATACGCAGTATTTT.